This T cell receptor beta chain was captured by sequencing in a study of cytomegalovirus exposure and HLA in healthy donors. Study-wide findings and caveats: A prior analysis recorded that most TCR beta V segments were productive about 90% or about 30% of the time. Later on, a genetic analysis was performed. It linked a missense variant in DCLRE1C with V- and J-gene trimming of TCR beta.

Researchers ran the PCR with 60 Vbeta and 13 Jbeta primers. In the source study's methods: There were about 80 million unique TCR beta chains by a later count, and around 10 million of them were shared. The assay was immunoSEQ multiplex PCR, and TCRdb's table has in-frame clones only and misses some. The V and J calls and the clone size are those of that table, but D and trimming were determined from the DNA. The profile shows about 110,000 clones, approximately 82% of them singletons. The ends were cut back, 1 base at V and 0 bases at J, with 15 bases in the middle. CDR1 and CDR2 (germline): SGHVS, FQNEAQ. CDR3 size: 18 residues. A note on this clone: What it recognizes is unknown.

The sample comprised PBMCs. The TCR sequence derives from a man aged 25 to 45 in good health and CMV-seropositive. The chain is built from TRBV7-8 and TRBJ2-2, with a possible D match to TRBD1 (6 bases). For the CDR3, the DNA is TGTGCCAGCAGCTTAGAGCCCCTGACAGGATCGAACACCGGGGAGCTGTTTTTT. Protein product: CASSLEPLTGSNTGELFF.